In its sample, the clone carrying this T cell receptor (beta chain) was seen a few times. The CDR3 has 15 residues. Germline V gene data show CDR1 as SEHNR and CDR2 as FQNEAQ (reference sequence). The ends were cut back, 5 bases at V and 1 base at J, with 14 bases in the middle. Time point defined: patch test 2, 6 weeks after DPC sensitization. Treatment of the sample: therapeutic diphenylcyclopropenone sensitization with weekly scalp DPC. This sample was included in a study of human T cells and chemical hapten exposure. Unique molecular identifiers were linked by the library to individual cDNA molecules. In TCRdb, the RACE reads were re-called with MiXCR into one record per CDR3 protein. Of roughly 120,000 distinct CDR3 sequences in the sample, roughly a tenth are singletons; the top ten hold around 3%.

The chain combines TRBV7-9 with TRBJ1-1; a weak D match, TRBD1 (6 bases). This TCR was sampled from a woman in her thirties or forties with alopecia areata. Some clones in this sample may be carry-over from other donors' samples. This material consisted of whole blood, taken in connection with sensitization to the hapten diphenylcyclopropenone (DPC). CDR3 in amino acids: CASSPQGSWNTEAFF. In DNA form, the CDR3 reads TGTGCCAGCAGCCCCCAGGGGAGTTGGAACACTGAAGCTTTCTTT.